Listed below are T cell receptor beta chains from one sample, sequenced in a study of blood T cell repertoires in COVID-19. TCRdb's copy holds only in-frame clones and misses some; the assay was immunoSEQ multiplex PCR. The sample carries about 250,000 clones, approximately 90% recorded once. The sample taken for sequencing was PBMCs or T cells enriched from blood (not recorded which). Source of these receptors: a woman aged 18-35 years who had recovered from COVID-19. Each CDR3 is given with its conserved first and last residue. Each record gives: J gene, V gene, clone size, D gene, CDR3 DNA, CDR3 protein. D genes are given only for firm matches. Clone size is shown for a subset of rows, as once, few, many or a class of expanded clone.

>TRBJ2-2|TRBV11-3|-|TRBD2
TGTGCCAGCAGCTTTAGTGGGTTCGGGGGGGCCGACACCGGGGAGCTGTTTTTT
CASSFSGFGGADTGELFF
>TRBJ2-7|TRBV28|-|-
TGTGCCAGCAGTTGGAGTCTCAGAACCTACGAGCAGTACTTC
CASSWSLRTYEQYF
>TRBJ2-7|TRBV6-5|-|-
TGTGCCAGCAGCTTGGGGCAGGGTCTATCCTACGAGCAGTACTTC
CASSLGQGLSYEQYF
>TRBJ2-1|TRBV7-3|few|-
TGTGCCAGCAGCTTGGGCGGGGTCAACAATGAGCAGTTCTTC
CASSLGGVNNEQFF
>TRBJ2-5|TRBV5-4|-|TRBD2
TGTGCCAGCAGCTTGGCCGGGGCTAGCGGGAAAGAGACCCAGTACTTC
CASSLAGASGKETQYF
>TRBJ1-1|TRBV27|-|-
TGTGCCAGCAGTTTATCGAATGCGGTGAACACTGAAGCTTTCTTT
CASSLSNAVNTEAFF
>TRBJ1-1|TRBV18|-|TRBD1
TGTGCCAGCTCCGGGACAGGGGGCTCTGAAGCTTTCTTT
CASSGTGGSEAFF
>TRBJ2-7|TRBV3-1/TRBV3-2|-|TRBD2
TGTGCCAGCAGCCAAGTTACTAGCGGGCAAACCTACGAGCAGTACTTC
CASSQVTSGQTYEQYF
>TRBJ2-1|TRBV6-2/TRBV6-3|-|TRBD2
TGTGCCAGCAGTCGGACTAGCGAGTACAATGAGCAGTTCTTC
CASSRTSEYNEQFF
>TRBJ2-5|TRBV4-2|-|-
TGTGCCAGCAGCCAAGACACTGGTGGGATTCTGAGGGATGGGGAGACCCAGTACTTC
CASSQDTGGILRDGETQYF
>TRBJ1-6|TRBV5-1|-|TRBD1
TGCGCCAGCAGCGGGACAGGGGGCGGGAATTCACCCCTCCACTTT
CASSGTGGGNSPLHF
>TRBJ2-1|TRBV7-8|-|TRBD2
TGTGCCAGCAGCCCCTGGACTAGCGGGGGGCGGGAGCAGTTCTTC
CASSPWTSGGREQFF
>TRBJ2-1|TRBV4-2|-|TRBD2
TGTGCCAGCAGCCAAGATTTATGGCGGGGGGGCTACAATGAGCAGTTCTTC
CASSQDLWRGGYNEQFF
>TRBJ2-2|TRBV28|-|TRBD2
TGTGCCAGCAGTATCTTAGCGGGAGGCCGGGGCGGGGAGCTGTTTTTT
CASSILAGGRGGELFF
>TRBJ2-7|TRBV5-1|-|-
TGCGCCAGCAGCTTGACGGGAGTCCAGGAGCAGTACTTC
CASSLTGVQEQYF
>TRBJ1-2|TRBV2|once|TRBD1
TGTGCCAGCAGTGAAATCGGGGACAGGTTGTGGGGCTACACCTTC
CASSEIGDRLWGYTF
>TRBJ1-5|TRBV12-5|-|-
TGTGCTAGTGGTTCGAGACACAAAGGGGAATTATCAGGTGGGGCGCCCCAGCATTTT
CASGSRHKGELSGGAPQHF
>TRBJ2-7|TRBV6-5|-|-
TGTGCCAGCAGTTGGACAGGGAGGGCCTACGAGCAGTACTTC
CASSWTGRAYEQYF
>TRBJ2-3|TRBV12-3/TRBV12-4|-|-
TGTGCCAGCAGTTCCTCGGGGGATACGCAGTATTTT
CASSSSGDTQYF
>TRBJ2-5|TRBV18|-|-
TGTGCCAGCTCACCATACAGGGCAGAGACCCAGTACTTC
CASSPYRAETQYF
>TRBJ1-1|TRBV18|-|TRBD1
TGTGCCAGCTCACCGCTAAAGGGACAGGGGGTCAATCGGAACACTGAAGCTTTCTTT
CASSPLKGQGVNRNTEAFF
>TRBJ1-1|TRBV19|-|-
TGTGCCAGTAGTACTTCTGAGGTCACTGAAGCTTTCTTT
CASSTSEVTEAFF
>TRBJ2-3|TRBV3-1/TRBV3-2|-|TRBD2
TGTGCCAGCAGCCAAGGTCTTTTGCGGGAGGGAGATACGCAGTATTTT
CASSQGLLREGDTQYF
>TRBJ2-1|TRBV5-6|-|TRBD2
TGTGCCAGCAGCTCGGGACTAGCGGGCTATTACTACAATGAGCAGTTCTTC
CASSSGLAGYYYNEQFF
>TRBJ1-1|TRBV20-1|-|-
TGCAGTGCTAGTCAGGGGCCCACTGAAGCTTTCTTT
CSASQGPTEAFF
>TRBJ2-1|TRBV7-8|once|TRBD2
TGTGCCAGCACCCTTAGCGGGAGAAGTGAGCAGTTCTTC
CASTLSGRSEQFF
>TRBJ2-7|TRBV15|-|TRBD1
TGTGCCACCAGCCCACTTCGGACAGGGGCCAGCTACGAGCAGTACTTC
CATSPLRTGASYEQYF
>TRBJ1-1|TRBV19|-|-
TGTGCCAGTAAAGTGAGGGCTGAAGCTTTCTTT
CASKVRAEAFF
>TRBJ1-2|TRBV19|-|TRBD1
TGTGCCAGTAGTATAGTACGACAGGGGAGAGGCTACACCTTC
CASSIVRQGRGYTF
>TRBJ2-7|TRBV6-6|-|-
TGTGCCAGCAGTTCCCCGAAATGGGAGACCTACGAGCAGTACTTC
CASSSPKWETYEQYF
>TRBJ1-2|TRBV11-3|-|TRBD1
TGTGCCAGCAGCCCGGCCCAGGGGGCATTCGGCTACACCTTC
CASSPAQGAFGYTF
>TRBJ1-2|TRBV3-1/TRBV3-2|-|-
TGTGCCAGCAGCCAAGCTGGGCCCCTCGGCTACACCTTC
CASSQAGPLGYTF
>TRBJ2-7|TRBV28|-|-
TGTGCCAGCAGTTTAGAGTGGAGCGCCTACGAGCAGTACTTC
CASSLEWSAYEQYF
>TRBJ2-2|TRBV10-1|once|TRBD1
TGCGCCAGCAGTGAATCTCCCACAGGGGCCGGGGAGCTGTTTTTT
CASSESPTGAGELFF
>TRBJ2-7|TRBV9|-|-
TGTGCCAGCAGAGGGAGCCCCCTCGAGCAGTACTTC
CASRGSPLEQYF
>TRBJ1-1|TRBV10-1|-|-
TGCGCCAGCAGTGACCTCGAACTCGGTGGTGAAGCTTTCTTT
CASSDLELGGEAFF
>TRBJ1-3|TRBV28|-|TRBD1
TGTGCCAGCAGTTTAGGGCAGGGGGGTGAGAACACCATATATTTT
CASSLGQGGENTIYF
>TRBJ2-1|TRBV10-3|-|TRBD1
TGTGCCATCAATTCGGCCACATCGGGACAGGGAGACAATGAGCAGTTCTTC
CAINSATSGQGDNEQFF
>TRBJ2-7|TRBV10-3|-|-
TGTGCCAGCGGGGATGGTTACGAGCAGTACTTC
CASGDGYEQYF
>TRBJ1-2|TRBV5-4|-|-
TGTGCCAGCAGCTTGGACTCCTATGGCTACACCTTC
CASSLDSYGYTF
>TRBJ1-5|TRBV27|-|-
TGTGCCAGCAGTCGGGGGGGGGTAGGGCAGCCCCAGCATTTT
CASSRGGVGQPQHF
>TRBJ1-1|TRBV27|-|-
TGTGCCAGCAGTCCCCAGTCCACGTTTTTGGAAGCTTTCTTT
CASSPQSTFLEAFF
>TRBJ2-5|TRBV4-1|once|-
TGCGCCAGCAGCCAAGTTCCCGGGTGGCAAGAGACCCAGTACTTC
CASSQVPGWQETQYF
>TRBJ1-1|TRBV10-1|-|-
TGCGCCAGCAGTGAGAGGCAGGGTCAAACTGAAGCTTTCTTT
CASSERQGQTEAFF
>TRBJ2-1|TRBV15|once|-
TGTGCCACCAGCCGGGATCGTATGGCGCGCGATGAGCAGTTCTTC
CATSRDRMARDEQFF
>TRBJ1-3|TRBV7-6|-|-
TGTGCCAGCAGCTTTGGCCGAGGAGCTGGAAACACCATATATTTT
CASSFGRGAGNTIYF
>TRBJ2-7|TRBV6-6|-|-
TGTGCCAGCGAGCTTAAGGGGACCTACGAGCAGTACTTC
CASELKGTYEQYF
>TRBJ1-2|TRBV3-1/TRBV3-2|-|-
TGTGCCAGCAGCCAAGCAGGGGTCTATGGCTACACCTTC
CASSQAGVYGYTF
>TRBJ2-1|TRBV19|-|TRBD2
TGTGCCAGTAGTACCCCCGGGAGCGGGAGAAATGAGCAGTTCTTC
CASSTPGSGRNEQFF
>TRBJ2-1|TRBV27|-|TRBD1
TGTGCCAGCGGCTGGACAGGTGCCCACAATGAGCAGTTCTTC
CASGWTGAHNEQFF
>TRBJ1-1|TRBV11-3|-|-
TGTGCCAGCAGCTTATCAATTATCGGAGCGGGAATGAACACTGAAGCTTTCTTT
CASSLSIIGAGMNTEAFF
>TRBJ1-5|TRBV2|-|TRBD1
TGTGCCAGCAGTGGGGACAGACCTAAAAAAGAACAGCATTTT
CASSGDRPKKEQHF
>TRBJ1-2|TRBV15|once|-
TGTGCCACCAGCAGAGATCCAGGCAGGGGCCATGGCTACACCTTC
CATSRDPGRGHGYTF
>TRBJ1-4|TRBV18|-|-
TGTGCCAGCTCACCAACCCAGTATAATGAAAAACTGTTTTTT
CASSPTQYNEKLFF